These T cell receptor beta chains were read from a single sample in a study of cytomegalovirus exposure and HLA in healthy donors. Libraries were prepared by immunoSEQ multiplex PCR; TCRdb keeps only in-frame clonotypes and omits some of them. Here the sample spans roughly 130,000 clones, 73% being singletons. Sequencing was done on a sample of PBMCs. Source of these receptors: a woman aged 40 to 50 in good health and CMV-seropositive. CDR3s include the opening cysteine and the closing phenylalanine or tryptophan. D genes are given only for firm matches. The size field is filled for only some rows; it gives once, few, many or a size class.

size	V	D	J	DNA	CDR3
NA	TRBV6-5	NA	TRBJ1-2	TGTGCCAGCAGCCGGACAGAGGATGGCTACACCTTC	CASSRTEDGYTF
NA	TRBV18	NA	TRBJ2-2	TGTGCCAGCTCACCACCGCGACAGGCCCCCGGGCCCGGGGAGCTGTTTTTT	CASSPPRQAPGPGELFF
few	TRBV10-3	TRBD2	TRBJ2-7	TGTGCCATCAGTTGGACGGGGGGATCCTACGAGCAGTACTTC	CAISWTGGSYEQYF
NA	TRBV19	NA	TRBJ2-3	TGTGCCAGTAGTAAATTGGGGGACTCCCAAGGTACGCAGTATTTT	CASSKLGDSQGTQYF
NA	TRBV6-1	NA	TRBJ2-7	TGTGCCAGCAGTAGGACAGACTCCTACGAGCAGTACTTC	CASSRTDSYEQYF
NA	TRBV7-9	TRBD1	TRBJ1-1	TGTTCCAGCAGCTTAACAGGGGGGTCCGAAGCTTTCTTT	CSSSLTGGSEAFF
NA	TRBV30	NA	TRBJ1-3	TGTGCCTGGAGTACGGGACTCTCGGCTGGAAACACCATATATTTT	CAWSTGLSAGNTIYF
NA	TRBV7-3	NA	TRBJ2-1	TGTGCCAGCAGCTTAAATAGCGACTGGTACAATGAGCAGTTCTTC	CASSLNSDWYNEQFF
NA	TRBV6-4	TRBD1	TRBJ1-5	TGTGCCAGCAGTTTGGGACAGGGGGCTAGTCAGCCCCAGCATTTT	CASSLGQGASQPQHF
NA	TRBV28	TRBD1	TRBJ1-2	TGTGCCAGCAGCCCACCCGGGGACAGGGGTGGCTACACCTTC	CASSPPGDRGGYTF